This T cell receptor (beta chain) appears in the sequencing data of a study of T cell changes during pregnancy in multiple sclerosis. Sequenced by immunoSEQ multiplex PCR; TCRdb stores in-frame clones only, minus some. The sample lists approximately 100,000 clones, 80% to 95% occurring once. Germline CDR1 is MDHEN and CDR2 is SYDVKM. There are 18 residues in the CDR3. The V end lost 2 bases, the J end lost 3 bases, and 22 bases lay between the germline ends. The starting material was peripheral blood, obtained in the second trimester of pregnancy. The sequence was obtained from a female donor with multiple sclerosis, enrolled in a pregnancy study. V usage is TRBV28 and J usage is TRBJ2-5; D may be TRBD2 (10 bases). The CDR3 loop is CASSLTPGTGTSEETQYF. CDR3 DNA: TGTGCCAGCAGTTTAACTCCGGGGACAGGGACTAGCGAAGAGACCCAGTACTTC.